The source of this TCR beta chain is a study of technical replicates of blood from a few donors. The CDR3 is made up of 12 amino acids. V dropped 2 bases and J dropped 8 bases, with 6 bases sitting between them. The V gene's germline CDR1 is LNHDA and CDR2 SQIVND (reference sequence). This clone appeared a single time. The data were produced by immunoSEQ multiplex PCR, yet TCRdb's version contains in-frame clones alone and is incomplete. The sample shows more than 75,000 clones, 85% to 95% of them seen only once. The origin of this receptor is a human donor in good health. This chain uses TRBV19 with TRBJ2-2, with D unclear. Sequencing was performed on T cells isolated from PBMCs. CDR3 in DNA: TGTGCCAGTAGTATACCAACTGGGGAGCTGTTTTTT. Protein sequence: CASSIPTGELFF.